Listed here are 29 T cell receptor beta chains from one sample, sequenced in a study of T cells in Graves' hyperthyroidism and ophthalmopathy. Amplified TCR beta CDR3 regions came from RNA transcripts. First-round RT-PCR targeting the TCR CDR3 was performed with the HTBI primer set. TCRdb used MiXCR to reprocess the multiplex PCR reads, holding one entry per CDR3 protein. The sample has some 320,000 distinct CDR3 sequences; roughly 15% are singletons. The sequenced material came from blood. These receptors came from a woman aged 40 to 49 with Graves' ophthalmopathy.

This clonotype was seen at least ten times. The rearrangement joins TRBV12-3 or TRBV12-4 to TRBJ2-7; TRBD2 is a possible D gene (6 bases). V was pared by 6 bases and J by 0 bases, with 15 bases between. The CDR3 is made up of 15 amino acids. In DNA, the CDR3 is TGTGCCAGCAGGGGGGGACCGCCGAGCTCCTACGAGCAGTACTTC. This translates into CASRGGPPSSYEQYF.

This clonotype has ten or more counts. The chain joins TRBV5-4 to TRBJ2-5; D assignment may be TRBD1 or TRBD2 (6 bases each). Looked up from germline, CDR1 is SGHNT and CDR2 is YYREEE (reference sequence). V gave up 1 base and J gave up 5 bases, with 15 bases separating them. CDR3 length: 15 amino acids. CDR3 DNA: TGTGCCAGCAGCTTGATACAGGGTCGGGGGGAGACCCAGTACTTC. It translates to CASSLIQGRGETQYF.

This clonotype was seen a handful of times. The V gene is TRBV4-2, the J gene TRBJ1-5, with unresolved D. The germline V gene has CDR1 LGHNA and CDR2 YNFKEQ. The CDR3 spans 14 residues. V gave up 0 bases and J gave up 6 bases, with 9 bases separating them. CDR3 protein: CASSQEFRGQPQHF. The CDR3 nucleotides read TGTGCCAGCAGCCAAGAATTCCGCGGTCAGCCCCAGCATTTT.

This clonotype was seen repeatedly, ten times or more. This rearrangement joins TRBV19 to TRBJ1-1; TRBD1 might be the D (6 bases). The V end lost 10 bases, the J end lost 5 bases, and 26 bases lay between the germline ends. The CDR3 totals 16 residues. Germline values: CDR1 LNHDA, CDR2 SQIVND (reference sequence). CDR3 coding DNA: TGTGCCACCCACTCCGGAACAGGGCTCTTGGGAACTGAAGCTTTCTTT. It codes for CATHSGTGLLGTEAFF.

The genes are TRBV29-1 and TRBJ2-1; 12 nucleotides line up with TRBD2. V trimming: 6 bases; J trimming: 3 bases; junction bases outside the gene matches: 12. CDR1 is SQVTM, CDR2 ANQGSEA, per germline. This CDR3 has 17 amino acids. CDR3 in DNA: TGCAGCGTCCGGACTAGCGGGGCCGTGAGGTACTACAATGAGCAGTTCTTC. This gives the protein CSVRTSGAVRYYNEQFF.

This clonotype was counted many times. The chain is built from TRBV6-1 and TRBJ2-3; 8 nucleotides agree with TRBD2. There are 16 residues in the CDR3. V was clipped by 6 bases and J by 4 bases; unmatched bases: 12. Germline loops: CDR1 MNHNS, CDR2 SASEGT. The CDR3 coding sequence is TGTGCCAGCAGCCCCGGTGGGAGCGGGGGTGCAGATACGCAGTATTTT. The encoded protein is CASSPGGSGGADTQYF.

Note on this clonotype: A read error is possible here, since a much larger clone lies one base away. The chain employs TRBV6-5 and TRBJ2-3; D is possibly TRBD2 (6 bases). The CDR3 consists of 15 residues. Trimming took off 6 bases at V and 6 bases at J, with 19 bases between the two ends. Germline V lookup: CDR1 MNHEY, CDR2 SVGAGI. The CDR3 loop is CASRYRLFGGDTQYF. CDR3 bases: TGTGCCAGCAGGTACCGGCTTTTTGGAGGGGATACGCAGTATTTT.

This clonotype came up many times. This chain joins TRBV28 and TRBJ2-7; 7 bases are shared with TRBD1. This CDR3 contains 17 residues. Germline V gene lookup returns CDR1 MDHEN and CDR2 SYDVKM. With V trimmed by 5 bases and J by 3 bases, 16 bases remained unmatched. The CDR3 here is CASSLPLKTGIHYEQYF. CDR3 DNA: TGTGCCAGCAGTCTACCCCTCAAGACAGGGATTCACTACGAGCAGTACTTC.

This clonotype occurred a few times. CDR3 sequence: CAISPGQLNSPLHF. DNA for the CDR3: TGTGCCATCAGCCCGGGACAGTTAAATTCACCCCTCCACTTT. The chain couples TRBV10-3 to TRBJ1-6; 7 bases match TRBD1. After removal of 6 bases from V and 7 bases from J, the junction contained 6 bases not matched to a gene. This CDR3 region has 14 residues. CDR1 and CDR2 from the germline V gene are ENHRY and SYGVKD.

This clonotype was observed a handful of times. V usage is TRBV15 and J usage is TRBJ1-2; 8 bases line up with TRBD1. V lost 5 bases and J lost 12; bases outside the gene matches: 8. Per germline, CDR1 LNHNV and CDR2 YYDKDF (reference sequence). The CDR3 is made up of 12 amino acids. CDR3 in DNA: TGTGCCACCAGCCCTCGACAGGGGATCCACACCTTC. It specifies CATSPRQGIHTF.

The V call is TRBV5-1, the J call TRBJ2-2; TRBD1 matches 9 bases. Germline trimming cut 5 bases from V and 2 bases from J; bases unmatched to any gene: 4. This CDR3 comprises 15 residues. Germline V CDR1 and CDR2: SGHRS, YFSETQ. In DNA, the CDR3 is TGCGCCAGCAGACAGGGGGCGCTTAACACCGGGGAGCTGTTTTTT. Its protein is CASRQGALNTGELFF.

There are many counts of this clonotype. The J gene is TRBJ2-5, the V gene TRBV28, with TRBD2 as a possible D gene (5 bases). This CDR3 is built from 14 residues. V lost 3 bases and J 2 bases, leaving 10 bases between the germline ends. CDR1 MDHEN and CDR2 SYDVKM come from the germline V gene. CDR3 bases: TGTGCCAGCAGTTTCGGCCCGGGACAAGAGACCCAGTACTTC. Translation gives CASSFGPGQETQYF.

This clonotype was seen a handful of times. The V call is TRBV12-3 or TRBV12-4, the J call TRBJ1-2; a possible D gene is TRBD1 (6 bases). V lost 4 bases to trimming and J lost 8 bases, with 17 bases between them. The CDR3 totals 14 residues. The CDR3 spells CASSSLVGAVGYTF. The CDR3 DNA reads TGTGCCAGCAGTTCCCTCGTGGGGGCAGTAGGCTACACCTTC.

The chain links TRBV27 to TRBJ2-7; 12 bases line up with TRBD2. Germline loops: CDR1 MNHEY, CDR2 SMNVEV (reference sequence). After removal of 5 bases from V and 2 bases from J, the junction contained 4 bases not matched to a gene. This CDR3 region has 15 residues. CDR3 sequence: CASSAGLAGPYEQYF. DNA of the CDR3: TGTGCCAGCAGTGCTGGACTAGCGGGACCCTACGAGCAGTACTTC.

In this sample, this clonotype turned up many times. This sequence joins TRBV2 and TRBJ2-5, with D possibly being TRBD2 (6 bases). CDR1 and CDR2 (germline): SNHLY, FYNNEI. The V end lost 7 bases, the J end lost 3 bases, and 12 bases lay between the germline ends. This CDR3 comprises 13 residues. CDR3 sequence (DNA): TGTGCCAGCAACCCGACTAGGAAAGAGACCCAGTACTTC. This codes for CASNPTRKETQYF.

The sample holds many counts of this clonotype. This chain links TRBV2 with TRBJ1-4; D remains unclear. The V gene lost 7 bases and the J gene lost 4 bases, with 7 bases spanning the gap. The CDR3 covers 12 residues. Germline V gene data show CDR1 as SNHLY and CDR2 as FYNNEI. The CDR3: CASKRINEKLFF. CDR3 DNA sequence: TGTGCCAGCAAGAGAATTAATGAAAAACTGTTTTTT.

This clonotype occurred many times. V gene TRBV27 combines with J gene TRBJ1-1; no clear D. The CDR3 is 13 amino acids. Trimming removed 10 bases at V and 3 bases at J, with 15 bases between. Per the germline V gene, CDR1 is MNHEY and CDR2 is SMNVEV (reference sequence). CDR3 nucleotides: TGTGCCACCAAACGTTCGCCGGACACTGAAGCTTTCTTT. Translated: CATKRSPDTEAFF.

On this clonotype: With a much larger clone just one base away, this may be a read error. V gene TRBV7-9 combines with J gene TRBJ1-1; no clear D gene. This CDR3 is built from 13 residues. CDR1 is SEHNR, CDR2 FQNEAQ, per germline (reference sequence). The CDR3 sequence: CPSTGEGSTEAFF. CDR3 bases: TGTCCCAGCACCGGCGAGGGTAGCACTGAAGCTTTCTTT.

This chain uses TRBV5-1 with TRBJ2-7; 7 positions match TRBD1. CDR1 is SGHRS and CDR2 is YFSETQ in the germline V gene. The CDR3 has 14 residues. Trimming took 4 bases from V and 2 from J; bases not matched to a gene: 6. The CDR3 bases are TGCGCCAGCAGCCACTGGACAGGAGCCTACGAGCAGTACTTC. It is translated as CASSHWTGAYEQYF.

This clonotype was counted many times. The rearrangement links TRBV7-8 to TRBJ2-4, with unresolved D. The CDR3 runs to 17 residues. The V and J ends lost 1 base and 0 bases respectively, with 13 bases between them. CDR1 SGHVS and CDR2 FQNEAQ come from the germline V gene. The CDR3 is CASSLGSLQLAKNIQYF. The CDR3 nucleotides read TGTGCCAGCAGCTTAGGGTCATTGCAGCTAGCCAAAAACATTCAGTACTTC.

This clonotype was found many times. The chain has TRBV10-3 and TRBJ2-7; D is possibly TRBD1 (6 bases). The CDR3 is made up of 18 amino acids. V lost 2 bases, J lost 0 bases, and 20 bases lay in between. Germline loops: CDR1 ENHRY, CDR2 SYGVKD. The CDR3 loop is CAISEPSARQGLSYEQYF. The CDR3 DNA reads as TGTGCCATCAGTGAGCCCTCTGCGCGGCAGGGGCTCTCCTACGAGCAGTACTTC.

This clonotype occurred many times. V and J are TRBV7-2 and TRBJ2-7; D ambiguous. The germline gives CDR1 SGHTA, CDR2 FQGNSA. Trimming shortened V by 6 bases and J by 0 bases, and 12 bases separated the two germline ends. This CDR3 spans 14 amino acids. The CDR3 bases are TGTGCCAGCAGTCAAACGAGTTTCTCCTACGAGCAGTACTTC. It codes for CASSQTSFSYEQYF.

This clonotype was found many times. The chain links TRBV11-1 to TRBJ2-1, with D possibly being TRBD2 (6 bases). Trimming cost V 4 bases and J 2 bases, with 15 bases left between them. CDR1 is SGHAT and CDR2 is FQDESV in the germline V gene (reference sequence). The CDR3 loop spans 16 amino acids. DNA of the CDR3: TGTGCCAGCAGCTCACGGGACTCCCAAGCCTACAATGAGCAGTTCTTC. Its translation is CASSSRDSQAYNEQFF.

This clonotype was recorded many times. The CDR3 loop is CASSQAGRTDTQYF. DNA of the CDR3: TGCGCCAGCAGCCAGGCAGGGCGGACAGATACGCAGTATTTT. The chain has TRBV5-1 and TRBJ2-3; the D gene is possibly TRBD1 (5 bases). The V gene's germline CDR1 is SGHRS and CDR2 YFSETQ. V shed 4 bases and J shed 3 bases, with 12 bases lying between them. The CDR3 spans 14 residues. The full variable domain, completed using reference TRBV5-1 and TRBJ2-3, is KAGVTQTPRYLIKTRGQQVTLSCSPISGHRSVSWYQQTPGQGLQFLFEYFSETQRNKGNFPGRFSGRQFSNSRSEMNVSTLELGDSALYLCASSQAGRTDTQYFGPGTRLTVL.

This chain joins TRBV27 and TRBJ2-3; the match to TRBD2 covers 14 bases. Germline V gene sequence: CDR1 MNHEY, CDR2 SMNVEV (reference sequence). The CDR3 contains 22 residues. Trimming took 6 bases from V and 1 from J; bases not matched to a gene: 21. CDR3 amino acids: CASSPGLAGGRGTPMRTDTQYF. CDR3 nucleotides: TGTGCCAGCAGCCCCGGACTAGCGGGGGGACGCGGGACCCCAATGCGCACAGATACGCAGTATTTT.

The chain links TRBV15 to TRBJ1-6, with D uncertain. This CDR3 region has 13 residues. Between the trimmed V and J ends, which lost 1 base and 9 bases, there was a span of 7 bases. The V gene's germline CDR1 is LNHNV and CDR2 YYDKDF (reference sequence). The DNA of the CDR3 is TGTGCCACCAGCAGAGGGATGGGTTCACCCCTCCACTTT. This codes for CATSRGMGSPLHF.

This clonotype was recorded at least ten times. The chain couples TRBV18 to TRBJ1-1; D remains ambiguous. The CDR3 sequence is 13 residues long. The V end was cut by 3 bases, the J end by 4 bases, with 9 bases between. Looked up from germline, CDR1 is KGHSH and CDR2 is LQKENI. The CDR3 spells CASSPTSGTEAFF. CDR3 DNA: TGTGCCAGCTCACCGACCTCCGGCACTGAAGCTTTCTTT. The full variable domain, rest sourced from reference TRBV18 and TRBJ1-1, is NAGVMQNPRHLVRRRGQEARLRCSPMKGHSHVYWYRQLPEEGLKFMVYLQKENIIDESGMPKERFSAEFPKEGPSILRIQQVVRGDSAAYFCASSPTSGTEAFFGQGTRLTVV.

This clonotype was counted only a few times. This rearrangement joins TRBV19 to TRBJ1-1, with D uncertain. Trimming took off 3 bases at V and 5 bases at J, with 13 bases between the two ends. Per the germline V gene, CDR1 is LNHDA and CDR2 is SQIVND (reference sequence). CDR3 length equals 14 residues. CDR3 coding DNA: TGTGCCAGTAGTATCCAGCCTTCTTTAACTGAAGCTTTCTTT. It codes for CASSIQPSLTEAFF.

This clonotype was observed many times. This chain uses TRBV30 with TRBJ1-1; D not certain. Per the germline V gene, CDR1 is GTSNPN and CDR2 is SVGIG (reference sequence). Between the trimmed V and J ends, which lost 4 bases and 4 bases, there was a span of 13 bases. This CDR3 contains 13 residues. CDR3 DNA: TGTGCCTGGAAGGCGGCGGCGAGCACTGAAGCTTTCTTT. Protein: CAWKAAASTEAFF.